A single sample is the source of the 20 T cell receptor beta chains below, sequenced in a study of T cell responses to AZD1222 COVID-19 vaccine (dated by TCRdb to the early 2020s). The time point label, as the study defines it: baseline before first vaccination. Libraries were made using the immunoSEQ multiplex PCR assay. This immuneACCESS table, as held by TCRdb, lists in-frame sequences with V and J called but not all clones. Of the missing ones, under half trace to an unresolved V gene in checked studies; the others have no known cause. The table for this sample lists some 130,000 clones; about nine tenths of them were counted only once. The biggest ten clones account for approximately 6% of the sample. The sample consisted of peripheral blood, taken on day 0 of AZD1222 vaccination. The source is an adult in good health.

V usage is TRBV27 and J usage is TRBJ1-1, with D uncertain. Germline CDR1 is MNHEY and CDR2 is SMNVEV (reference sequence). This CDR3 is 13 amino acids long. Trimming cost V 9 bases and J 1 base, with 12 bases left between them. CDR3 loop: CASFYKGNTEAFF. The CDR3 DNA reads TGTGCCAGTTTCTACAAGGGGAACACTGAAGCTTTCTTT.

The rearrangement uses TRBV5-1 and TRBJ2-3; unclear D gene. The CDR3 spans 14 residues. Trimming removed 0 bases from V and 0 bases from J, with 5 bases in between. Germline-derived CDR1 and CDR2 are SGHRS and YFSETQ. The CDR3 is CASSLGFSTDTQYF. Here the CDR3 DNA reads TGCGCCAGCAGCTTGGGGTTTAGCACAGATACGCAGTATTTT.

The chain has TRBV4-1 and TRBJ1-1; possibly TRBD1 for D (6 bases). The ends were cut back, 1 base at V and 5 bases at J, with 14 bases in the middle. The germline CDR1 and CDR2 sequences are MGHRA and YSYEKL. There are 15 residues in the CDR3. CDR3 in DNA: TGCGCCAGCAGCCAAGTGGGGGGCGTGAGGACTGAAGCTTTCTTT. Protein product: CASSQVGGVRTEAFF.

V gene TRBV19 combines with J gene TRBJ1-3, with a possible D match to TRBD1 (5 bases). Germline lookup yields CDR1 LNHDA and CDR2 SQIVND (reference sequence). The CDR3 is 12 amino acids. CDR3 loop: CGAGGSGNTIYF. CDR3 nucleotides: TGTGGGGCCGGGGGCTCTGGAAACACCATATATTTT.

This sequence joins TRBV12-3 or TRBV12-4 and TRBJ2-2; the D is unclear. Trimming pared 3 bases from V and 8 bases from J, leaving 10 bases between. The CDR3 sequence is 13 residues long. The CDR3 DNA is TGTGCCAGCAGTTTGTATTGGGTGGGGGAGCTGTTTTTT. This translates into CASSLYWVGELFF.

This rearrangement joins TRBV3-1 (or the pseudogene TRBV3-2) to TRBJ2-1; 8 nucleotides line up with TRBD1. Per germline, CDR1 LGHDT and CDR2 YNNKEL (reference sequence). V shed 6 bases, J shed 4 bases, and the junction held 11 bases outside the gene matches. The CDR3 has 16 residues. In DNA, the CDR3 is TGTGCCAGCAGTTATCCCGGGACAGGACGATACAATGAGCAGTTCTTC. Translated, it gives CASSYPGTGRYNEQFF.

This clone was recorded only once. The V gene is TRBV9, the J gene TRBJ1-6; a weak D match, TRBD1 (5 bases). CDR1 SGDLS and CDR2 YYNGEE come from the germline V gene. The CDR3 spans 16 residues. Trimming took off 0 bases at V and 3 bases at J, with 10 bases between the two ends. The CDR3, as DNA: TGTGCCAGCAGCGTAGGTCAGGGACTCTATAATTCACCCCTCCACTTT. Amino acids: CASSVGQGLYNSPLHF.

The CDR3 is CASEGIQGSANTIYF. The DNA of the CDR3 is TGTGCCAGCGAAGGAATACAGGGTTCGGCCAACACCATATATTTT. V gene TRBV7-9 combines with J gene TRBJ1-3, with a possible D match to TRBD1 (6 bases). Per the germline V gene, CDR1 is SEHNR and CDR2 is FQNEAQ (reference sequence). This CDR3 is built from 15 residues. V lost 8 bases to trimming and J lost 7 bases, with 21 bases between them.

This chain joins TRBV29-1 and TRBJ2-1; 12 bases align to TRBD2. The CDR3 contains 15 residues. The V gene end was trimmed by 6 bases and the J gene end by 8 bases; junction bases not matched to a gene: 11. The germline CDR1 and CDR2 sequences are SQVTM and ANQGSEA. CDR3: CSVGLAGFRVDEQFF. In DNA, the CDR3 is TGCAGCGTGGGACTAGCGGGTTTTCGTGTCGATGAGCAGTTCTTC.

V is TRBV3-1 (or the pseudogene TRBV3-2) and J is TRBJ1-1; D is perhaps TRBD1 (6 bases). Germline assignment: CDR1 LGHDT and CDR2 YNNKEL (reference sequence). CDR3 length: 14 amino acids. The V gene lost 3 bases and the J gene lost 1 base, with 9 bases spanning the gap. CDR3: CASSQGARNTEAFF. The CDR3 region has the DNA TGTGCCAGCAGCCAGGGGGCCCGGAACACTGAAGCTTTCTTT.

This chain connects TRBV12-5 to TRBJ1-4, with a possible D match to TRBD1 (5 bases). Trimming pared 5 bases from V and 8 bases from J, leaving 18 bases between. CDR1 and CDR2 (germline): LGHNT, FRNRAP. The CDR3 contains 15 residues. The CDR3 region has the DNA TGTGCTAGTGGTCGCACCGGGACCCTGGGGGAAAAACTGTTTTTT. Translated: CASGRTGTLGEKLFF.

V is TRBV12-5 and J is TRBJ2-1; 8 bases align to TRBD1. Germline-derived CDR1 and CDR2 are LGHNT and FRNRAP. Unmatched junction bases numbered 8, after V lost 6 bases and J lost 7 bases. This CDR3 region has 14 residues. CDR3 in DNA: TGTGCTAGTGGCTTCACAGGGGGATCGAATGAGCAGTTCTTC. Encoded protein: CASGFTGGSNEQFF.

The chain combines TRBV11-1 with TRBJ1-6; D is unresolved. The CDR3 has 16 residues. The V gene lost 1 base and the J gene lost 6 bases, with 13 bases spanning the gap. Looked up from germline, CDR1 is SGHAT and CDR2 is FQDESV (reference sequence). CDR3: CASSLERLEFNSPLHF. The CDR3 DNA sequence: TGTGCCAGCAGCTTAGAGCGACTAGAGTTTAATTCACCCCTCCACTTT.

The V and J genes are TRBV29-1 and TRBJ1-5; 7 nucleotides line up with TRBD1. The V and J ends lost 4 bases and 6 bases, in that order; junction bases with no gene match: 9. CDR3 size: 14 residues. Germline CDR1 reads SQVTM; CDR2 reads ANQGSEA. The CDR3 DNA is TGCAGCGTTGGGGGAGAGGGGGCAGGTCAGCCCCAGCATTTT. Translated: CSVGGEGAGQPQHF.

CDR3: CASQTTDRGIYEQYF. DNA for the CDR3: TGTGCCAGCCAAACAACGGACAGGGGGATCTACGAGCAGTACTTC. The chain uses TRBV27 and TRBJ2-7; 10 bases are shared with TRBD1. The V and J ends lost 8 bases and 3 bases, in that order; junction bases with no gene match: 10. This CDR3 has 15 amino acids. From germline, CDR1 is MNHEY and CDR2 SMNVEV (reference sequence).

The V call is TRBV6-5, the J call TRBJ2-7; the match to TRBD1 covers 7 bases. The length of the CDR3 is 13 residues. V lost 8 bases and J lost 1; bases outside the gene matches: 5. The germline CDR1 and CDR2 sequences are MNHEY and SVGAGI. The CDR3 nucleotides are TGTGCCAGCGCCCGGGACAGTTCCTACGAGCAGTACTTC. It encodes CASARDSSYEQYF.

This sequence joins TRBV30 and TRBJ1-2; D gene unclear. Germline CDR1 and CDR2: GTSNPN and SVGIG (reference sequence). This CDR3 comprises 11 residues. The ends were cut back, 0 bases at V and 8 bases at J, with 7 bases in the middle. In DNA form, the CDR3 reads TGTGCCTGGAGTGTTCAGGAGGGCTACACCTTC. Amino acid sequence: CAWSVQEGYTF.

The chain has TRBV27 and TRBJ2-5; D tentatively fits TRBD1 or TRBD2 (5 bases each). V dropped 5 bases and J dropped 2 bases, with 18 bases sitting between them. Germline lookup yields CDR1 MNHEY and CDR2 SMNVEV (reference sequence). CDR3 size: 16 residues. The CDR3 region is CASSEFSGTWQETQYF. DNA for the CDR3: TGTGCCAGCAGTGAATTTAGTGGGACGTGGCAAGAGACCCAGTACTTC.

This chain joins TRBV18 and TRBJ1-6; 7 nucleotides agree with TRBD1. The CDR3 has 14 residues. Germline lookup yields CDR1 KGHSH and CDR2 LQKENI. With 4 bases clipped from V and 11 bases from J, the junction kept 8 bases outside the gene matches. The CDR3 protein is CASSRDSLEAPLHF. Written as DNA, the CDR3 is TGTGCCAGCTCACGGGACAGCCTCGAAGCACCCCTCCACTTT. Filled out from reference TRBV18 and TRBJ1-6, the complete variable domain reads NAGVMQNPRHLVRRRGQEARLRCSPMKGHSHVYWYRQLPEEGLKFMVYLQKENIIDESGMPKERFSAEFPKEGPSILRIQQVVRGDSAAYFCASSRDSLEAPLHFGNGTRLTVT.

The chain uses TRBV2 and TRBJ1-1, with D perhaps TRBD1 (5 bases). Per germline, CDR1 SNHLY and CDR2 FYNNEI. Trimming left V 7 bases short and J 3 bases short, with 12 bases between. The CDR3 contains 13 residues. The CDR3 DNA follows: TGTGCCAGCAAAGGGTTACAGGACACTGAAGCTTTCTTT. Translated: CASKGLQDTEAFF.